These 26 T cell receptor beta chains were sequenced from one sample in a study of radiotherapy plus CTLA-4 blockade in lung cancer. Produced via immunoSEQ multiplex PCR; TCRdb's table is partial and in-frame only. The sample contains about 45,000 clones, roughly four fifths of which appear only once. Sequences were derived from peripheral blood, sampled from a patient treated with radiotherapy plus ipilimumab. These receptor sequences come from a human donor with non-small cell lung cancer who had a complete response to radiotherapy plus ipilimumab.

In this sample, this clone turned up many times. V is TRBV9 and J is TRBJ1-5; D might be TRBD1 (5 bases). Germline V gene sequence: CDR1 SGDLS, CDR2 YYNGEE. The CDR3 contains 15 residues. Trimming left V 0 bases short and J 3 bases short, with 10 bases between. The CDR3 DNA follows: TGTGCCAGCAGCGTAGCATCAGGGTTCAATCAGCCCCAGCATTTT. As protein: CASSVASGFNQPQHF.

The CDR3 coding sequence is TGTGCCAGTACTCCGATAGACAGGGGCACTGGAAACACCATATATTTT. It encodes CASTPIDRGTGNTIYF. The J gene is TRBJ1-3, the V gene TRBV19, with 8 bases aligning to TRBD1. Germline loops: CDR1 LNHDA, CDR2 SQIVND (reference sequence). V was pared by 7 bases and J by 2 bases, with 10 bases of the junction left unmatched. This CDR3 is built from 16 residues.

The V call is TRBV6-1, the J call TRBJ2-7; D gene ambiguous. CDR1 and CDR2 (germline): MNHNS, SASEGT. V dropped 3 bases and J dropped 3 bases, with 9 bases sitting between them. This CDR3 region has 13 residues. The CDR3 protein is CASSDWQRYEQYF. The CDR3 nucleotides are TGTGCCAGCAGTGATTGGCAGCGCTACGAGCAGTACTTC.

This clone was observed a few times. The V and J genes are TRBV29-1 and TRBJ2-3, with 16 bases fitting TRBD2. Germline trimming cut 6 bases from V and 3 bases from J; bases unmatched to any gene: 6. The germline gives CDR1 SQVTM, CDR2 ANQGSEA. The CDR3 is 16 residues long. In DNA, the CDR3 is TGCAGCGTCGGGGGACTAGCGGGAGGGCCAACAGATACGCAGTATTTT. As protein: CSVGGLAGGPTDTQYF.

The J gene is TRBJ2-7, the V gene TRBV5-1; TRBD2 matches 9 bases. Per germline, CDR1 SGHRS and CDR2 YFSETQ. The CDR3 spans 15 residues. V lost 1 base and J lost 2; bases outside the gene matches: 4. DNA for the CDR3: TGCGCCAGCAGCTTGAGTGGCGGGAGGGCCTACGAGCAGTACTTC. It yields the protein CASSLSGGRAYEQYF.

The CDR3 region is CASSVHRGAYYEQYF. The CDR3 coding sequence is TGCGCCAGCAGCGTCCACAGGGGGGCCTACTACGAGCAGTACTTC. The V call is TRBV5-1, the J call TRBJ2-5; TRBD1 matches at 8 bases. The J call could be wrong; TRBJ2-7 is a better fit for the DNA end. The CDR3 has 15 amino acids. Germline V lookup: CDR1 SGHRS, CDR2 YFSETQ.

This chain connects TRBV28 to TRBJ1-3; tentative D call: TRBD1 (6 bases). Germline V gene lookup returns CDR1 MDHEN and CDR2 SYDVKM. This CDR3 is 13 amino acids long. V shed 2 bases and J shed 4 bases, with 6 bases lying between them. CDR3 sequence (DNA): TGTGCCAGCAGTTTAGGACAGGGAAACACCATATATTTT. This sequence encodes CASSLGQGNTIYF.

This clone was seen only a few times. The gene calls are TRBV15 and TRBJ2-1; 7 nucleotides line up with TRBD1. Germline values: CDR1 LNHNV, CDR2 YYDKDF (reference sequence). V dropped 0 bases and J dropped 12; count of bases not matched to a gene: 8. The CDR3 runs to 14 residues. DNA of the CDR3: TGTGCCACCAGCAGAGATCATCCAGGGGGTGGGCAGTTCTTC. As protein: CATSRDHPGGGQFF.

The CDR3 nucleotides read TGTGCCAGCAGCCCGGGACAGGGGCGGTTAGCTAACTATGGCTACACCTTC. Protein sequence: CASSPGQGRLANYGYTF. The chain employs TRBV11-3 and TRBJ1-2; 10 bases agree with TRBD1. Unmatched junction bases numbered 9, after V lost 5 bases and J lost 0 bases. The CDR3 runs to 17 residues. CDR1 and CDR2 from the germline V gene are SGHNT and YENEEA. Together with reference TRBV11-3 and TRBJ1-2, the CDR3 gives the full variable domain: EAGVVQSPRYKIIEKKQPVAFWCNPISGHNTLYWYLQNLGQGPELLIRYENEEAVDDSQLPKDRFSAERLKGVDSTLKIQPAELGDSAVYLCASSPGQGRLANYGYTFGSGTRLTVV.

This clone was seen more than once but under ten times. The J gene is TRBJ1-4, the V gene TRBV6-6, with a weak D call TRBD1 (5 bases). Germline CDR1 is MNHNY and CDR2 is SVGAGI (reference sequence). V was pared by 2 bases and J by 7 bases, with 8 bases between. The CDR3 has 13 amino acids. CDR3 protein: CASSYRTFEKLFF. DNA for the CDR3: TGTGCCAGCAGTTACAGGACATTTGAAAAACTGTTTTTT.

The chain employs TRBV15 and TRBJ2-7; TRBD2 matches at 7 bases. V lost 0 bases and J lost 5; bases outside the gene matches: 10. The CDR3 has 16 residues. Looked up from germline, CDR1 is LNHNV and CDR2 is YYDKDF (reference sequence). For the CDR3, the DNA is TGTGCCACCAGCAGAGATAATGGCGGGAGCTCGGACGAGCAGTACTTC. It translates to CATSRDNGGSSDEQYF.

V gene TRBV7-9 combines with J gene TRBJ2-3, with 8 bases matching TRBD2. CDR3 size: 17 residues. Germline V gene sequence: CDR1 SEHNR, CDR2 FQNEAQ (reference sequence). Germline trimming cut 6 bases from V and 6 bases from J; bases unmatched to any gene: 17. This CDR3 reads CASSLRNSGAAGDTQYF. CDR3 nucleotide sequence: TGTGCCAGCAGTTTACGAAATAGCGGGGCCGCGGGGGATACGCAGTATTTT.

The chain links TRBV19 to TRBJ1-2; the D gene is possibly TRBD1 (6 bases). Trimming pared 6 bases from V and 7 bases from J, leaving 15 bases between. The CDR3 contains 13 residues. Germline loops: CDR1 LNHDA, CDR2 SQIVND (reference sequence). CDR3 sequence: CASSPLLGGGYTF. Written as DNA, the CDR3 is TGTGCCAGTAGCCCCCTATTAGGGGGTGGCTACACCTTC.

The rearrangement joins TRBV7-9 to TRBJ2-7; the D gene is possibly TRBD2 (5 bases). CDR3 length: 12 amino acids. With 5 bases removed from V and 4 bases from J, the gap between germline ends came to 9 bases. Germline V gives CDR1 SEHNR, CDR2 FQNEAQ (reference sequence). The CDR3 loop is CASSKGSYEQYF. CDR3 nucleotide sequence: TGTGCCAGCAGCAAAGGGAGTTACGAGCAGTACTTC. The entire variable domain, with the rest obtained from reference TRBV7-9 and TRBJ2-7, is as follows: DTGVSQNPRHKITKRGQNVTFRCDPISEHNRLYWYRQTLGQGPEFLTYFQNEAQLEKSRLLSDRFSAERPKGSFSTLEIQRTEQGDSAMYLCASSKGSYEQYFGPGTRLTVT.

This clone was observed a few times. The CDR3: CASSLQGSYEQYF. The CDR3, as DNA: TGTGCCAGCAGTTTACAGGGGTCCTACGAGCAGTACTTC. V gene TRBV27 combines with J gene TRBJ2-7; a weak D match, TRBD1 (6 bases). V was clipped by 2 bases and J by 1 base, with 6 bases between them. The CDR3 runs 13 residues. Germline V CDR1 and CDR2: MNHEY, SMNVEV (reference sequence).

This chain connects TRBV14 to TRBJ2-7; 9 bases fit TRBD2. Germline CDR1 and CDR2: SGHDN and FVKESK. The junction had 4 bases not matched to a gene; V was cut back by 1 base and J by 3 bases. There are 15 residues in the CDR3. CDR3 in DNA: TGTGCCAGCAGCCAAGGGCTAGCGGGATTCTACGAGCAGTACTTC. Protein product: CASSQGLAGFYEQYF.

CDR3 DNA sequence: TGTGCCAGCAGTTTATCGGCCGGGTCCCTGGGGGGTTACACAGATACGCAGTATTTT. This encodes CASSLSAGSLGGYTDTQYF. V gene TRBV27 combines with J gene TRBJ2-3; D might be TRBD2 (6 bases). V was pared by 0 bases and J by 2 bases, with 21 bases between. Germline V gives CDR1 MNHEY, CDR2 SMNVEV (reference sequence). The length of the CDR3 is 19 residues.

This clone turned up a few times. The rearrangement links TRBV7-9 to TRBJ1-1; 7 bases are a match to TRBD1. V lost 5 bases, J lost 0 bases, and 6 bases stayed unmatched. Germline V gives CDR1 SEHNR, CDR2 FQNEAQ (reference sequence). The CDR3 consists of 15 residues. The CDR3 nucleotides are TGTGCCAGCAGCACAAGGGACAGCATGAACACTGAAGCTTTCTTT. Protein: CASSTRDSMNTEAFF.

This chain uses TRBV6-5 with TRBJ2-7, with 7 bases identical to TRBD1. V trimming: 2 bases; J trimming: 7 bases; junction bases outside the gene matches: 11. CDR3 length: 15 amino acids. The germline V gene encodes CDR1 MNHEY and CDR2 SVGAGI. For the CDR3, the DNA is TGTGCCAGCAGTTACGAGGGGGCTACCGTAGGGGAGCAGTACTTC. Its translation is CASSYEGATVGEQYF.

The table lists this clone with a few counts. The chain links TRBV7-2 to TRBJ2-1; a weak D match, TRBD2 (5 bases). Germline V CDR1 and CDR2: SGHTA, FQGNSA. The CDR3 length is 17 residues. Trimming pared 5 bases from V and 4 bases from J, leaving 21 bases between. This chain's CDR3 is CASSRDGTRRIYNEQFF. The CDR3 coding sequence is TGTGCCAGCAGCAGGGATGGCACTAGGAGGATTTACAATGAGCAGTTCTTC.

This clone was seen a few times. The V gene is TRBV6-5, the J gene TRBJ2-1, with 7 bases fitting TRBD1. CDR3 length equals 14 residues. The V gene's germline CDR1 is MNHEY and CDR2 SVGAGI. Germline trimming cut 4 bases from V and 7 bases from J; bases unmatched to any gene: 7. The CDR3 is CASSSWTGQNEQFF. The DNA of the CDR3 is TGTGCCAGCAGTTCCTGGACAGGACAAAATGAGCAGTTCTTC.

The CDR3 nucleotides are TGTGCCAGCAGCCCCTACAGGGGGCGCGGCTATGGCTACACCTTC. It is translated as CASSPYRGRGYGYTF. This sequence joins TRBV6-6 and TRBJ1-2; 9 bases fit TRBD1. Per germline, CDR1 MNHNY and CDR2 SVGAGI (reference sequence). The trim removed 6 bases at V and 4 bases at J, leaving 9 bases unmatched. The CDR3 runs 15 residues.

This clone was recorded a few times. This chain connects TRBV18 to TRBJ2-5; D is ambiguous. Looked up from germline, CDR1 is KGHSH and CDR2 is LQKENI. The CDR3 length is 15 residues. The V end was cut by 3 bases, the J end by 0 bases, with 11 bases between. The CDR3 here is CASSPPSVYQETQYF. The DNA of the CDR3 is TGTGCCAGCTCACCCCCCTCAGTATACCAAGAGACCCAGTACTTC. Combining the CDR3 with reference TRBV18 and TRBJ2-5 gives the whole variable domain NAGVMQNPRHLVRRRGQEARLRCSPMKGHSHVYWYRQLPEEGLKFMVYLQKENIIDESGMPKERFSAEFPKEGPSILRIQQVVRGDSAAYFCASSPPSVYQETQYFGPGTRLLVL.

The genes are TRBV30 and TRBJ2-3; perhaps TRBD1 as D (5 bases). V lost 4 bases to trimming and J lost 7 bases, with 12 bases between them. The germline V gene encodes CDR1 GTSNPN and CDR2 SVGIG (reference sequence). The CDR3 is made up of 12 amino acids. CDR3 DNA: TGTGCCTGGAACCAGGGCTTAAATACGCAGTATTTT. It specifies CAWNQGLNTQYF. The entire variable domain, with the rest obtained from reference TRBV30 and TRBJ2-3, is as follows: SQTIHQWPATLVQPVGSPLSLECTVEGTSNPNLYWYRQAAGRGLQLLFYSVGIGQISSEVPQNLSASRPQDRQFILSSKKLLLSDSGFYLCAWNQGLNTQYFGPGTRLTVL.

The rearrangement links TRBV19 to TRBJ2-1; TRBD2 agrees at 15 bases. Germline assignment: CDR1 LNHDA and CDR2 SQIVND (reference sequence). The V and J ends lost 3 bases and 5 bases, in that order; junction bases with no gene match: 11. This CDR3 region has 19 residues. DNA of the CDR3: TGTGCCAGTAGTATTCGATCCGGGACTAGCGGGGGGACTAACAATGAGCAGTTCTTC. This translates into CASSIRSGTSGGTNNEQFF.

This clone occurred a few times. The V gene is TRBV5-8, the J gene TRBJ1-2; TRBD1 matches 8 bases. CDR3 size: 17 residues. Germline assignment: CDR1 SGHTS and CDR2 YDEGEE. The J segment lost 4 bases and the V segment lost 4 bases, leaving 15 bases of the junction unmatched. The CDR3 reads CASSVRQGHLVPYGYTF. CDR3 nucleotides: TGTGCCAGCAGCGTGAGACAGGGGCATCTTGTACCCTATGGCTACACCTTC. Looking up the rest from reference TRBV5-8 and TRBJ1-2 gives the full variable domain: EAGVTQSPTHLIKTRGQQATLRCSPISGHTSVYWYQQALGLGLQFLLWYDEGEERNRGNFPPRFSGRQFPNYSSELNVNALELEDSALYLCASSVRQGHLVPYGYTFGSGTRLTVV.